This T cell receptor (beta chain) was found in a study of blood T cell repertoires in COVID-19. At the level of the study: Collection of acute and convalescent COVID-19 samples took place in the United States, Italy and Spain.

The V and J ends lost 2 bases and 5 bases, in that order; junction bases with no gene match: 5. Per the germline V gene, CDR1 is KGHSH and CDR2 is LQKENI. The length of the CDR3 is 15 residues. Participants were placed into cohorts based on the clinical history they reported. In the 2 weeks before study entry, exposed participants met a COVID-19 case, which was PCR-confirmed or clinician-diagnosed. The protocol was immunoSEQ multiplex PCR, while the TCRdb copy is restricted to in-frame clones and leaves out a portion. The repertoire holds approximately 200,000 clones, with 88% as singletons. Sequences were obtained from PBMCs or T cells enriched from blood (not recorded which). The TCR comes from a woman between 25 and 40 years old who had been exposed to COVID-19. The chain links TRBV18 to TRBJ1-4, with TRBD1 matching over 7 bases. Written as DNA, the CDR3 is TGTGCCAGCTCACCATTGGGACAGCCCAATGAAAAACTGTTTTTT. Translating it yields CASSPLGQPNEKLFF.